This T cell receptor beta chain was recovered during a study of blood T cell repertoires in COVID-19. Overall study: The United States, Italy and Spain provided the acute and convalescent COVID-19 samples. PBMCs, B-cell-depleted T cells, or T cells provided the cDNA or gDNA that made up the material.

In the authors' methods: Reference gene primer amplification yielded estimated nucleated cell counts. The repertoire was sequenced with immunoSEQ multiplex PCR; TCRdb's copy has only in-frame clones and lacks some. That table supplies the V and J calls and clone size; D and trimming were determined from the DNA. Of some 160,000 clones listed, approximately 80% were seen once; the top ten hold 10% to 15%. With V trimmed by 3 bases and J by 0 bases, 5 bases remained unmatched. The germline V gene has CDR1 MDHEN and CDR2 SYDVKM. The CDR3 length is 17 residues. V and J are TRBV28 and TRBJ1-4; 9 nucleotides agree with TRBD1. Source material: peripheral blood. This TCR was sampled from a man in his sixties or seventies who had recovered from COVID-19. Here the CDR3 DNA reads TGTGCCAGCAGTTTCGGGGACAGGGTTGCAACTAATGAAAAACTGTTTTTT. Its protein product is CASSFGDRVATNEKLFF.